Each of the 8 T cell receptor beta chains below was sequenced from the same sample in a study of metastatic and nonmetastatic thyroid tumors. All patients were untreated before thyroid surgery. TCRdb re-analyzed the PCR reads through MiXCR. Counted here are some 33,000 clones, roughly 10% occurring once; the ten biggest clones make up roughly 16%. Source material: blood. These receptors came from a female donor with papillary thyroid cancer or a benign thyroid nodule (not recorded which). Some clones in this sample may be carry-over from other donors' samples.

This clone was counted ten times or more. The V call is TRBV27, the J call TRBJ1-1; a possible D gene is TRBD1 (5 bases). Germline lookup yields CDR1 MNHEY and CDR2 SMNVEV (reference sequence). This CDR3 spans 13 amino acids. Between the trimmed V and J ends, which lost 2 bases and 3 bases, there was a span of 7 bases. The CDR3 DNA follows: TGTGCCAGCAGTTTAGGGGCCGACACTGAAGCTTTCTTT. The encoded protein is CASSLGADTEAFF.

The CDR3 region has the DNA TGTGCCAGCAGCTTAGCCTCTGGCGGGGGCTACGAGCAGTACTTC. This translates into CASSLASGGGYEQYF. The V and J genes are TRBV7-2 and TRBJ2-7, with 7 nucleotides matching TRBD2. Germline lookup yields CDR1 SGHTA and CDR2 FQGNSA. The trim removed 0 bases at V and 3 bases at J, leaving 5 bases unmatched. The CDR3 is 15 residues long.

This clone was detected many times. CDR3 sequence (DNA): TGTGCCAGCAGTGACGTGACATCCCCCCCAAGGATCTACGAGCAGTACTTC. It yields the protein CASSDVTSPPRIYEQYF. The gene calls are TRBV2 and TRBJ2-7; no firm D call. Germline loops: CDR1 SNHLY, CDR2 FYNNEI. The length of the CDR3 is 17 residues. Trimming removed 3 bases at V and 3 bases at J, with 21 bases between.

This clone has just a few counts. This chain joins TRBV6-5 and TRBJ2-7; D perhaps matches TRBD2 (6 bases). V lost 0 bases and J lost 3, with 12 bases in between. Germline CDR1 is MNHEY and CDR2 is SVGAGI. The CDR3 contains 15 residues. The CDR3 DNA reads as TGTGCCAGCAGTTACTCGAAGGGACTCAACTACGAGCAGTACTTC. Translated: CASSYSKGLNYEQYF.

This clone came up many times. The J gene is TRBJ2-1, the V gene TRBV5-1, with D tentatively TRBD1 or TRBD2 (5 bases each). V gave up 1 base and J gave up 0 bases, with 8 bases separating them. CDR3 length equals 15 residues. Germline V gene lookup returns CDR1 SGHRS and CDR2 YFSETQ. CDR3 nucleotides: TGCGCCAGCAGCTTGTCAGGGAGCTCCTACAATGAGCAGTTCTTC. As protein: CASSLSGSSYNEQFF.

This clone was found many times. The chain is built from TRBV7-8 and TRBJ1-5; D is ambiguous. V was pared by 6 bases and J by 3 bases, with 12 bases between. Germline CDR1 SGHVS, CDR2 FQNEAQ. The length of the CDR3 is 14 residues. The CDR3 nucleotides are TGTGCCAGCAGGGGCGGTAATACCAATCAGCCCCAGCATTTT. Translation gives CASRGGNTNQPQHF.

This clone was counted ten times or more. The rearrangement joins TRBV20-1 to TRBJ2-5, with 16 bases matching TRBD2. Germline CDR1 DFQATT, CDR2 SNEGSKA (reference sequence). V shed 3 bases and J 4 bases; nucleotides not matched to a gene: 5. The CDR3 runs to 16 residues. The chain's CDR3 is CSARSGTSGRVETQYF. The CDR3 nucleotides read TGCAGTGCTAGGTCCGGGACTAGCGGGAGGGTAGAGACCCAGTACTTC.

This clone was recorded many times. Other DNA sequences in this sample translate to the same CDR3. V is TRBV6-1 and J is TRBJ2-5; 8 bases line up with TRBD2. The CDR3 is 14 amino acids. Germline loops: CDR1 MNHNS, CDR2 SASEGT. V was pared by 7 bases and J by 3 bases, with 7 bases of the junction left unmatched. CDR3 DNA: TGTGCCAGCACCGCAGCGGGAGAAAAAGAGACCCAGTACTTC. It translates to CASTAAGEKETQYF.